This passage covers 2 T cell receptor beta chains from one sample sequenced in a study of T cell responses to AZD1222 COVID-19 vaccine. Measured with immunoSEQ multiplex PCR; TCRdb has only the in-frame clones, and not every one. In the table there are under 95,000 clones, 89% of which are singletons. Sequencing was performed on peripheral blood, taken on day 0 of AZD1222 vaccination. All receptors derive from an adult in good health.

The chain employs TRBV6-5 and TRBJ1-3; unclear D gene. Trimming stripped 4 bases from V and 0 bases from J, with 7 bases between. The germline CDR1 and CDR2 sequences are MNHEY and SVGAGI. CDR3 length equals 14 residues. The chain's CDR3 is CASSSVNSGNTIYF. For the CDR3, the DNA is TGTGCCAGCAGTTCCGTCAACTCTGGAAACACCATATATTTT.

V is TRBV9 and J is TRBJ2-3; D is perhaps TRBD2 (6 bases). In germline, CDR1 is SGDLS, CDR2 YYNGEE. V lost 7 bases, J lost 0 bases, and 15 bases lay in between. CDR3 length equals 15 residues. The CDR3 sequence is CASGPLAQSTDTQYF. DNA of the CDR3: TGTGCCAGCGGACCCCTAGCGCAGAGCACAGATACGCAGTATTTT.